The 23 T cell receptor beta chains reported below all come from one sample, sequenced in a study of early T cells in non-severe SARS-CoV-2 infection. TCRdb called the 5' RACE reads again in MiXCR, with one record for every CDR3 protein. Of around 28,000 distinct CDR3 sequences in the sample, around 5% were seen once. Sequences were obtained from whole blood. These receptor sequences come from an adult who was a healthcare worker with PCR-confirmed SARS-CoV-2 infection or an uninfected control (not recorded which).

This clonotype was recorded only once. The chain carries TRBV6-2 or TRBV6-3 and TRBJ2-1; a weak D match, TRBD2 (6 bases). This CDR3 region has 15 residues. CDR1 is MNHEY, CDR2 SVGEGT, per germline. Trimming removed 7 bases from V and 7 bases from J, with 20 bases in between. The CDR3 nucleotides read TGTGCCAGCATCAAGGGTGGTCGGGGGTCTAATGAGCAGTTCTTC. It translates to CASIKGGRGSNEQFF.

Concerning this clonotype itself: This may be a read error, as it is one base from a much larger clone. V and J are TRBV29-1 and TRBJ2-5; the D call may be TRBD1 or TRBD2 (5 bases each). Trimming shortened V by 4 bases and J by 4 bases, and 10 bases separated the two germline ends. This CDR3 comprises 12 residues. Germline-derived CDR1 and CDR2 are SQVTM and ANQGSEA. The CDR3 sequence: CSVGGVRETQYF. The CDR3 DNA is TGCAGCGTTGGAGGGGTGCGAGAGACCCAGTACTTC.

This clonotype has ten or more counts. The chain has TRBV6-2 or TRBV6-3 and TRBJ2-1; TRBD1 matches 10 bases. V dropped 6 bases and J dropped 7; count of bases not matched to a gene: 15. The CDR3 loop spans 17 amino acids. Germline CDR1 reads MNHEY; CDR2 reads SVGEGT. In DNA form, the CDR3 reads TGTGCCAGCAGCCGCGCCTCGACCGGGACAGGGGTGAATGAGCAGTTCTTC. It translates to CASSRASTGTGVNEQFF.

This clonotype occurred many times. The chain couples TRBV29-1 to TRBJ2-1; TRBD1 matches 9 bases. The junction had 7 bases not matched to a gene; V was cut back by 6 bases and J by 4 bases. The length of the CDR3 is 14 residues. CDR1 is SQVTM and CDR2 is ANQGSEA in the germline V gene. CDR3 amino acids: CSVGTGRAYNEQFF. The CDR3 DNA sequence: TGCAGCGTAGGGACAGGGCGGGCTTACAATGAGCAGTTCTTC.

This clonotype was seen a handful of times. The chain employs TRBV29-1 and TRBJ1-4; 8 positions match TRBD1. Germline V CDR1 and CDR2: SQVTM, ANQGSEA. There are 14 residues in the CDR3. The junction had 3 bases not matched to a gene; V was cut back by 0 bases and J by 6 bases. The CDR3 is CSVEDQGAHEKLFF. The DNA of the CDR3 is TGCAGCGTTGAAGATCAGGGGGCGCATGAAAAACTGTTTTTT. Full variable domain (remainder filled in from reference TRBV29-1 and TRBJ1-4): SAVISQKPSRDICQRGTSLTIQCQVDSQVTMMFWYRQQPGQSLTLIATANQGSEATYESGFVIDKFPISRPNLTFSTLTVSNMSPEDSSIYLCSVEDQGAHEKLFFGSGTQLSVL.

This clonotype was observed many times. CDR3 sequence: CASSRAETQYF. CDR3 coding DNA: TGTGCCAGCAGCCGAGCGGAGACCCAGTACTTC. The V gene is TRBV3-1, the J gene TRBJ2-5, with unresolved D. The CDR3 is made up of 11 amino acids. V was trimmed by 4 bases and J by 5 bases, leaving 5 bases between them. Germline loops: CDR1 LGHDT, CDR2 YNNKEL (reference sequence).

This clonotype was observed at least ten times. V usage is TRBV5-1 and J usage is TRBJ1-1; weak D call: TRBD1 (5 bases). Trimming took 4 bases from V and 1 from J, leaving 8 bases between them. This CDR3 is built from 13 residues. In germline, CDR1 is SGHRS, CDR2 YFSETQ. The CDR3 is CASSRGSNTEAFF. In DNA, the CDR3 is TGCGCCAGCAGCCGGGGGTCGAACACTGAAGCTTTCTTT.

This clonotype appeared many times. V usage is TRBV6-5 and J usage is TRBJ2-7; D remains ambiguous. Per the germline V gene, CDR1 is MNHEY and CDR2 is SVGAGI. Trimming stripped 8 bases from V and 3 bases from J, with 20 bases between. The CDR3 is 15 amino acids. Here the CDR3 reads CASQLLPLAVYEQYF. CDR3 nucleotide sequence: TGTGCCAGCCAGCTCCTCCCCCTTGCGGTCTACGAGCAGTACTTC.

This clonotype was found many times. The CDR3 region is CASSSGSGISGANVLTF. The CDR3, as DNA: TGTGCCAGCTCCAGTGGGTCGGGGATTTCTGGGGCCAACGTCCTGACTTTC. The chain combines TRBV28 with TRBJ2-6; TRBD2 is a possible D gene (5 bases). CDR1 and CDR2 from the germline V gene are MDHEN and SYDVKM. The CDR3 length is 17 residues. V lost 8 bases, J lost 1 base, and 18 bases lay in between.

Ten or more counts support this clonotype. The genes are TRBV7-9 and TRBJ2-7; D might be TRBD1 or TRBD2, each matching 5 bases. The CDR3 sequence is 16 residues long. Trimming stripped 6 bases from V and 2 bases from J, with 20 bases between. From germline, CDR1 is SEHNR and CDR2 FQNEAQ (reference sequence). This chain's CDR3 is CASSPTSGTGAYEQYF. The CDR3 DNA is TGTGCCAGCAGTCCGACCTCAGGGACGGGCGCCTACGAGCAGTACTTC.

The genes are TRBV12-3 or TRBV12-4 and TRBJ2-5; the D call may be TRBD1 or TRBD2 (5 bases each). The V end was cut by 6 bases, the J end by 5 bases, with 13 bases between. This CDR3 has 13 residues. Here the CDR3 reads CASSPGRVETQYF. The CDR3 nucleotides read TGTGCCAGCAGCCCGGGACGGGTGGAGACCCAGTACTTC.

In its sample, this clonotype was seen many times. The chain joins TRBV25-1 to TRBJ2-2; 7 bases are a match to TRBD2. Germline CDR1 reads MGHDK; CDR2 reads SYGVNS. J lost 5 bases, V lost 3 bases, and 6 bases had no gene match. The CDR3 is made up of 15 amino acids. The CDR3 loop is CASSDTLLATGELFF. DNA for the CDR3: TGTGCCAGCAGTGACACACTACTAGCGACCGGGGAGCTGTTTTTT.

In its sample, this clonotype was seen many times. This sequence joins TRBV4-1 and TRBJ2-2; unclear D gene. Trimming stripped 3 bases from V and 0 bases from J, with 11 bases between. CDR1 is MGHRA and CDR2 is YSYEKL in the germline V gene. This CDR3 has 16 amino acids. CDR3 sequence reads: CASSHPRPTNTGELFF. The CDR3 DNA sequence: TGCGCCAGCAGCCACCCCCGCCCCACGAACACCGGGGAGCTGTTTTTT.

The chain combines TRBV30 with TRBJ2-5; maybe TRBD1 (6 bases). The ends were cut back, 2 bases at V and 5 bases at J, with 12 bases in the middle. The CDR3 contains 13 residues. CDR1 is GTSNPN and CDR2 is SVGIG in the germline V gene (reference sequence). The CDR3 DNA sequence: TGTGCCTGGAGTTTCAGGGGTTCGGAGACCCAGTACTTC. It codes for CAWSFRGSETQYF.

This clonotype showed up many times. The chain is built from TRBV7-2 and TRBJ2-1; 10 bases agree with TRBD2. The germline V gene has CDR1 SGHTA and CDR2 FQGNSA. V was clipped by 3 bases and J by 0 bases; unmatched bases: 20. The CDR3 is 22 residues long. DNA of the CDR3: TGTGCCAGCAGCTTTTACCCTACCATAGCGGGAGGCCCCCATAGCTCCTACAATGAGCAGTTCTTC. This gives the protein CASSFYPTIAGGPHSSYNEQFF. The complete variable domain, with remaining parts taken from reference TRBV7-2 and TRBJ2-1, reads GAGVSQSPSNKVTEKGKDVELRCDPISGHTALYWYRQSLGQGLEFLIYFQGNSAPDKSGLPSDRFSAERTGGSVSTLTIQRTQQEDSAVYLCASSFYPTIAGGPHSSYNEQFFGPGTRLTVL.

This clonotype was counted at least ten times. V gene TRBV6-6 combines with J gene TRBJ1-1, with no clear D. CDR1 is MNHNY, CDR2 SVGAGI, per germline (reference sequence). The length of the CDR3 is 12 residues. With 4 bases removed from V and 3 bases from J, the gap between germline ends came to 6 bases. This CDR3 reads CASSLADTEAFF. The CDR3 coding sequence is TGTGCCAGCAGTTTAGCAGACACTGAAGCTTTCTTT.

Remarks on this clonotype: This sequence may be a read error, since a much larger clone differs from it by one base. The chain joins TRBV29-1 to TRBJ2-3, with 7 bases that match TRBD1. CDR1 and CDR2 (germline): SQVTM, ANQGSEA. CDR3 length: 13 residues. CDR3 DNA: TGCTGCGACGCGACAGGGAGCACAGATACGCAGTATTTT. Encoded protein: CCDATGSTDTQYF.

This clonotype was seen repeatedly, ten times or more. The rearrangement uses TRBV7-9 and TRBJ2-3; D not certain. The germline V gene has CDR1 SEHNR and CDR2 FQNEAQ (reference sequence). Trimming pared 0 bases from V and 5 bases from J, leaving 15 bases between. This CDR3 has 16 amino acids. The CDR3 loop is CASSLAMGPKGDTQYF. The CDR3 nucleotides are TGTGCCAGCAGCTTAGCTATGGGCCCAAAGGGAGATACGCAGTATTTT.

This clonotype was counted ten times or more. The genes are TRBV5-1 and TRBJ2-2; maybe TRBD2 (6 bases). Trimming removed 6 bases at V and 7 bases at J, with 19 bases between. From germline, CDR1 is SGHRS and CDR2 YFSETQ. This CDR3 has 15 amino acids. The CDR3 DNA reads as TGCGCCAGCACCCTTTCTCCGGGGGAGATCGGGGAGCTGTTTTTT. This codes for CASTLSPGEIGELFF.

This clonotype was detected many times. J is TRBJ2-7 and V is TRBV5-1, with D perhaps given as TRBD1 or TRBD2 (5 bases each). The V end lost 0 bases, the J end lost 2 bases, and 12 bases lay between the germline ends. Germline loops: CDR1 SGHRS, CDR2 YFSETQ. The CDR3 covers 15 residues. The CDR3 loop is CASSLAGADTYEQYF. In DNA form, the CDR3 reads TGCGCCAGCAGCTTGGCCGGGGCGGACACCTACGAGCAGTACTTC.

This clonotype was observed at least ten times. This chain connects TRBV20-1 to TRBJ2-4, with D unclear. V was pared by 5 bases and J by 6 bases, with 14 bases between. CDR1 and CDR2 (germline): DFQATT, SNEGSKA (reference sequence). This CDR3 has 13 amino acids. The CDR3 DNA reads TGCAGTGCTCCGGAACCCTATGGAAACATTCAGTACTTC. Encoded protein: CSAPEPYGNIQYF.

The V and J genes are TRBV20-1 and TRBJ2-7, with TRBD2 identical over 10 bases. The CDR3 loop spans 14 amino acids. Germline CDR1 reads DFQATT; CDR2 reads SNEGSKA (reference sequence). The junction had 6 bases not matched to a gene; V was cut back by 5 bases and J by 2 bases. The CDR3 region has the DNA TGCAGTGCTCGAGGACTAGCGGCTACCTACGAGCAGTACTTC. Protein product: CSARGLAATYEQYF.

This clonotype was observed at least ten times. The genes are TRBV2 and TRBJ2-1, with D possibly being TRBD1 (5 bases). The CDR3 has 16 amino acids. The V end lost 3 bases, the J end lost 5 bases, and 17 bases lay between the germline ends. Germline-derived CDR1 and CDR2 are SNHLY and FYNNEI. This CDR3 reads CASSDRARVFHNEQFF. DNA for the CDR3: TGTGCCAGCAGTGATCGGGCCAGGGTGTTCCACAATGAGCAGTTCTTC.